This entry lists 20 T cell receptor beta chains sequenced from one sample in a study of blood T cell repertoires in COVID-19. TCRdb's copy holds only in-frame clones and misses some; the assay was immunoSEQ multiplex PCR. The sample includes 250,000 to 350,000 clones, roughly 90% of them seen just once. Material: peripheral blood. These receptor sequences come from a woman aged 60-70 years with acute or convalescent COVID-19.

The chain couples TRBV6-5 to TRBJ2-7; 9 nucleotides align to TRBD1. V lost 6 bases and J lost 7; bases outside the gene matches: 13. Germline lookup yields CDR1 MNHEY and CDR2 SVGAGI. The CDR3 runs 15 residues. The CDR3 DNA follows: TGTGCCAGCAGAAGGGGGAGAGACAGGGGGGTAGAGCAGTACTTC. Translating it yields CASRRGRDRGVEQYF.

This clone was seen a single time. The rearrangement uses TRBV7-2 and TRBJ2-4; TRBD2 agrees at 11 bases. Germline V CDR1 and CDR2: SGHTA, FQGNSA. V shed 4 bases and J 1 base; nucleotides not matched to a gene: 12. The CDR3 runs 19 residues. The CDR3 nucleotides are TGTGCCAGCAGCTCTTCAGTAGCGGGAGGGCCGGGGGCCAAAAACATTCAGTACTTC. This gives the protein CASSSSVAGGPGAKNIQYF.

The gene calls are TRBV7-2 and TRBJ1-1, with 10 positions matching TRBD1. With 2 bases clipped from V and 6 bases from J, the junction kept 12 bases outside the gene matches. The CDR3 has 17 amino acids. The germline CDR1 and CDR2 sequences are SGHTA and FQGNSA. The CDR3 sequence is CASSLFWLDRGTPEAFF. Here the CDR3 DNA reads TGTGCCAGCAGCTTATTCTGGTTGGACAGGGGGACTCCTGAAGCTTTCTTT.

This chain uses TRBV18 with TRBJ2-7, with a tentative D call TRBD1 (5 bases). Germline assignment: CDR1 KGHSH and CDR2 LQKENI. V lost 4 bases, J lost 6 bases, and 13 bases lay in between. This CDR3 is 13 amino acids long. The CDR3 spells CASSQSTEGEQYF. As DNA, the CDR3 is TGTGCCAGCTCACAATCGACAGAAGGCGAGCAGTACTTC.

The J gene is TRBJ2-3, the V gene TRBV29-1, with TRBD2 matching 12 bases. With 7 bases clipped from V and 1 base from J, the junction kept 3 bases outside the gene matches. This CDR3 region has 14 residues. From germline, CDR1 is SQVTM and CDR2 ANQGSEA. CDR3 loop: CSARTSGGTDTQYF. CDR3 sequence (DNA): TGCAGCGCGAGGACTAGCGGGGGCACAGATACGCAGTATTTT.

The V gene is TRBV19, the J gene TRBJ1-5; 9 nucleotides align to TRBD1. V shed 5 bases and J 9 bases; nucleotides not matched to a gene: 11. The CDR3 is 15 amino acids. CDR1 and CDR2 (germline): LNHDA, SQIVND (reference sequence). The CDR3 here is CASSHGQGPLRPQHF. CDR3 nucleotides: TGTGCCAGTAGTCATGGACAGGGGCCTCTTCGGCCCCAGCATTTT.

V is TRBV6-5 and J is TRBJ1-1, with D tentatively TRBD1 (6 bases). Trimming stripped 7 bases from V and 4 bases from J, with 16 bases between. The CDR3 length is 14 residues. In germline, CDR1 is MNHEY, CDR2 SVGAGI. CDR3 loop: CASTRFTGTTEAFF. The CDR3 DNA reads TGTGCCAGCACCAGATTTACAGGGACCACTGAAGCTTTCTTT.

This clone was recorded many times. The chain employs TRBV2 and TRBJ1-6, with 8 bases matching TRBD1. The CDR3 is made up of 17 amino acids. The junction had 7 bases not matched to a gene; V was cut back by 6 bases and J by 0 bases. CDR1 SNHLY and CDR2 FYNNEI come from the germline V gene. This CDR3 is CASRDRTGSSYNSPLHF. CDR3 nucleotide sequence: TGTGCCAGCAGAGATCGGACAGGGAGCTCCTATAATTCACCCCTCCACTTT. The whole variable domain, filled in from reference TRBV2 and TRBJ1-6, reads EPEVTQTPSHQVTQMGQEVILRCVPISNHLYFYWYRQILGQKVEFLVSFYNNEISEKSEIFDDQFSVERPDGSNFTLKIRSTKLEDSAMYFCASRDRTGSSYNSPLHFGNGTRLTVT.

The chain employs TRBV7-9 and TRBJ2-2, with 7 bases matching TRBD2. CDR1 is SEHNR, CDR2 FQNEAQ, per germline (reference sequence). Trimming cost V 3 bases and J 5 bases; bases outside gene matches: 3. This CDR3 contains 14 residues. The CDR3 region has the DNA TGTGCCAGCAGCTTCGGGACTATGACCGGGGAGCTGTTTTTT. Translated, it gives CASSFGTMTGELFF.

The chain links TRBV11-2 to TRBJ2-5, with D perhaps matching TRBD1 (6 bases). CDR3 length equals 13 residues. Trimming pared 5 bases from V and 2 bases from J, leaving 9 bases between. CDR1 SGHAT and CDR2 FQNNGV come from the germline V gene. The CDR3 loop reads CASSLQGQETQYF. The CDR3 region has the DNA TGTGCCAGCAGCCTCCAGGGGCAAGAGACCCAGTACTTC.

The chain has TRBV29-1 and TRBJ2-7, with a possible D match to TRBD1 (6 bases). The ends were cut back, 2 bases at V and 3 bases at J, with 17 bases in the middle. The CDR3 consists of 15 residues. Germline assignment: CDR1 SQVTM and CDR2 ANQGSEA. The CDR3 is CSVELDRDIYYEQYF. CDR3 sequence (DNA): TGCAGCGTTGAACTGGACAGAGATATTTACTACGAGCAGTACTTC.

The chain recombines TRBV6-5 with TRBJ2-1, with 9 bases aligning to TRBD1. Looked up from germline, CDR1 is MNHEY and CDR2 is SVGAGI. CDR3 length: 14 residues. Trimming cost V 8 bases and J 7 bases; bases outside gene matches: 9. The DNA for the CDR3 is TGTGCCAGCGAACCGGGACAGGGTGTGAATGAGCAGTTCTTC. Protein product: CASEPGQGVNEQFF.

The J gene is TRBJ1-1, the V gene TRBV30, with D possibly TRBD1 on 5 matching bases. Trimming pared 4 bases from V and 1 base from J, leaving 16 bases between. CDR1 GTSNPN and CDR2 SVGIG come from the germline V gene (reference sequence). This CDR3 has 15 residues. CDR3 sequence (DNA): TGTGCCTGGAATGCCGGGGGGGTGCGGAACACTGAAGCTTTCTTT. Its protein is CAWNAGGVRNTEAFF.

V usage is TRBV3-1 (or the pseudogene TRBV3-2) and J usage is TRBJ1-1; a weak D match, TRBD1 (5 bases). Germline-derived CDR1 and CDR2 are LGHDT and YNNKEL (reference sequence). Deletions cut 0 bases from V and 11 bases from J, with 10 bases between. This CDR3 contains 12 residues. Written as DNA, the CDR3 is TGTGCCAGCAGCCAAGAGGGACTGGAGGCTTTCTTT. Encoded protein: CASSQEGLEAFF.

The gene calls are TRBV10-3 and TRBJ2-1; 12 bases line up with TRBD2. CDR3 size: 16 residues. The V segment lost 7 bases and the J segment 7 bases; nucleotides outside the gene matches: 11. Per germline, CDR1 ENHRY and CDR2 SYGVKD. In DNA, the CDR3 is TGTGCCATCAATGGACTAGCGGGATCGGCGGGGAATGAGCAGTTCTTC. The encoded protein is CAINGLAGSAGNEQFF.

The chain recombines TRBV19 with TRBJ1-2; 11 bases map to TRBD1. Germline loops: CDR1 LNHDA, CDR2 SQIVND (reference sequence). V lost 5 bases, J lost 9 bases, and 5 bases stayed unmatched. The CDR3 totals 13 residues. CDR3 sequence reads: CASSGGTGGRYTF. For the CDR3, the DNA is TGTGCCAGTAGTGGCGGGACAGGGGGACGCTACACCTTC. Full variable domain (missing parts from reference TRBV19 and TRBJ1-2): DGGITQSPKYLFRKEGQNVTLSCEQNLNHDAMYWYRQDPGQGLRLIYYSQIVNDFQKGDIAEGYSVSREKKESFPLTVTSAQKNPTAFYLCASSGGTGGRYTFGSGTRLTVV.

The chain joins TRBV7-9 to TRBJ2-7, with 11 nucleotides matching TRBD1. Per germline, CDR1 SEHNR and CDR2 FQNEAQ (reference sequence). The CDR3 consists of 16 residues. The junction had 8 bases not matched to a gene; V was cut back by 2 bases and J by 5 bases. CDR3 coding DNA: TGTGCCAGCAGCTTAACACGGGACAGGGGGATCCACGAGCAGTACTTC. Protein sequence: CASSLTRDRGIHEQYF.

The V gene is TRBV7-2, the J gene TRBJ1-5; D is ambiguous. CDR3 length equals 15 residues. Looked up from germline, CDR1 is SGHTA and CDR2 is FQGNSA. V lost 5 bases and J lost 2, with 13 bases in between. The CDR3 DNA follows: TGTGCCAGCAGCCCGCTCGGCACAGGCAATCAGCCCCAGCATTTT. Encoded protein: CASSPLGTGNQPQHF.

The rearrangement links TRBV24-1 to TRBJ2-1; the D gene is possibly TRBD2 (6 bases). V gave up 0 bases and J gave up 8 bases, with 13 bases separating them. The CDR3 consists of 15 residues. Germline values: CDR1 KGHDR, CDR2 SFDVKD. The CDR3 loop is CATSDLGGNWDEQFF. The CDR3 nucleotides are TGTGCCACCAGTGATTTGGGAGGGAATTGGGATGAGCAGTTCTTC.

The chain carries TRBV5-4 and TRBJ2-7, with 10 bases lining up with TRBD2. The CDR3 length is 16 residues. Per the germline V gene, CDR1 is SGHNT and CDR2 is YYREEE (reference sequence). The trim removed 1 base at V and 0 bases at J, leaving 4 bases unmatched. CDR3 in amino acids: CASSLFSGGSSYEQYF. The CDR3 DNA reads TGTGCCAGCAGCTTGTTTAGCGGGGGGTCCTCCTACGAGCAGTACTTC.